This T cell receptor beta chain was retrieved from a study of cytomegalovirus exposure and HLA in healthy donors. Both 60 Vbeta primers and 13 Jbeta primers went into the PCR. Data came from immunoSEQ multiplex PCR; TCRdb stores just in-frame clones and leaves some out. Of approximately 150,000 clones listed, around 78% are singletons. Trimming removed 3 bases from V and 5 bases from J, with 14 bases in between. CDR1 and CDR2 from the germline V gene are SGHRS and YFSETQ. The CDR3 totals 14 residues. The sequence was obtained from a woman aged 40 to 50 in good health and CMV-seropositive. The V and J genes are TRBV5-1 and TRBJ2-5; perhaps TRBD1 as D (6 bases). Sequencing was performed on PBMCs. This chain's CDR3 is CASSSLGQRETQYF. CDR3 nucleotides: TGCGCCAGCAGCTCCCTCGGACAGCGGGAGACCCAGTACTTC.